One TCR beta chain is described in this entry. This record comes from a study of sequential checkpoint blockade in melanoma. Study-level background: Arm A got nivolumab then ipilimumab; arm B the reverse, 1:1. Maintenance nivolumab came after either treatment sequence.

This sample's treatment: randomized to nivolumab then ipilimumab (arm A) or the reverse (arm B). No patient had prior DNA-damaging chemotherapy. Live CD3+CD8+ CD19− CD56− cells were sorted from PBMCs. Produced via immunoSEQ multiplex PCR; TCRdb's table is partial and in-frame only. The table lists fewer than 15,000 clones, approximately 76% of them singletons. This CDR3 has 13 residues. CDR1 is SGDLS, CDR2 YYNGEE, per germline. This specimen was CD8+ T cells sorted from blood (inferred from file names), taken from a patient given nivolumab and ipilimumab in sequence. The TCR originated in a human patient with melanoma. Some clones in this sample may be carry-over from other donors' samples. This chain links TRBV9 with TRBJ2-5, with D unresolved. TRBJ2-7 explains the end of the DNA better; the J call may be wrong. The CDR3 here is CASSSAPTYEQYF. CDR3 DNA sequence: TGTGCCAGCAGCTCCGCCCCAACCTACGAGCAGTACTTC.